This T cell receptor (beta chain) derives from a study of T cells in Graves' hyperthyroidism and ophthalmopathy. An absence of ophthalmopathy progression within 18 months meant stable Graves' hyperthyroidism. Notes on the study in general: A model built on 13 V-J features separated ophthalmopathy from stable hyperthyroidism.

Using RNA transcripts as the source, TCR beta CDR3 regions were amplified. RT-PCR in the first round (using the HTBI primer set) targeted the TCR CDR3. TCRdb independently ran MiXCR on the multiplex PCR reads; one entry per CDR3 protein. The sample has under 350,000 distinct CDR3 sequences, about 18% seen once. This clonotype was seen ten or more times. Its antigen is unidentified. Sequenced: blood. The clonotype originates from a woman aged 45-65 years with Graves' hyperthyroidism.

The CDR3 sequence: CASSLDGPTNEKLFF. The CDR3 DNA reads as TGTGCCAGCAGCCTGGACGGACCAACTAATGAAAAACTGTTTTTT. The chain recombines TRBV5-6 with TRBJ1-4; D remains unclear. Germline V lookup: CDR1 SGHDT, CDR2 YYEEEE. The CDR3 contains 15 residues. Trimming cost V 4 bases and J 0 bases, with 10 bases left between them. Full variable domain (missing parts from reference TRBV5-6 and TRBJ1-4): DAGVTQSPTHLIKTRGQQVTLRCSPKSGHDTVSWYQQALGQGPQFIFQYYEEEERQRGNFPDRFSGHQFPNYSSELNVNALLLGDSALYLCASSLDGPTNEKLFFGSGTQLSVL.